This paragraph covers one TCR beta chain sequence. This entry is derived from a study of shared clonotypes between healthy human individuals. Assay used: immunoSEQ multiplex PCR; TCRdb lists only in-frame clones, some missing. The table has 2 million to 2.5 million clones, 85% to 95% seen once. The sequenced material came from naive CD4+ T cells from PBMCs. Sample subset: CD45RA+ positively selected. This receptor was identified in a man between 18 and 35 years old in good health. Some clones in this sample may be carry-over from other donors' samples.

The CDR3 coding sequence is TGCGCCAGCAGCTTGGATCTGGTGGGACAGGGAAGGGATACGCAGTATTTT. It encodes CASSLDLVGQGRDTQYF. This chain uses TRBV5-1 with TRBJ2-3; 9 bases line up with TRBD1. The V segment lost 0 bases and the J segment 6 bases; nucleotides outside the gene matches: 11. The CDR3 sequence is 17 residues long. CDR1 SGHRS and CDR2 YFSETQ come from the germline V gene.